In this sample, the clone carrying this T cell receptor (beta chain) turned up many times. Antigen specificity is unknown. The CDR3 sequence is 11 residues long. CDR1 DFQATT and CDR2 SNEGSKA come from the germline V gene (reference sequence). Trimming cost V 5 bases and J 1 base, with 5 bases left between them. This entry belongs to a study of human T cells and chemical hapten exposure. Study-wide background: Per-sample TCR yields varied mainly from small pooled library volume differences.

General study results and limits: Among TCRs, those above 1 in 1000 frequency were unaffected by DPC sensitization.

Regarding time point: healthy volunteer bleed at 2 weeks. Unfractionated whole blood was the source of the extracted total RNA. MiXCR, applied by TCRdb to the RACE reads, yields one record per CDR3 protein. The sample consists of some 90,000 distinct CDR3 sequences, approximately 8.2% of them appearing once. The V call is TRBV20-1, the J call TRBJ1-1; D ambiguous. This TCR derives from a female donor in good health. Some clones in this sample may be carry-over from other donors' samples. Sequencing was performed on whole blood. DNA of the CDR3: TGCAGTGCTTCATCGAACACTGAAGCTTTCTTT. Its protein product is CSASSNTEAFF.